This T cell receptor (beta chain) was obtained from a study of T cell responses to AZD1222 COVID-19 vaccine. Study-wide results and limits: The donor cohort was predominantly white British with a female majority, and clonal diversity may have been underestimated. Repertoires in all cases were sampled only once the peak T cell response had passed. The study found Spike-specific TCR breadth and depth rose after two AZD1222 doses.

Germline CDR1 MDHEN, CDR2 SYDVKM. The J segment lost 8 bases and the V segment lost 3 bases, leaving 6 bases of the junction unmatched. The CDR3 spans 15 residues. The repertoire was sequenced with immunoSEQ multiplex PCR; TCRdb's copy has only in-frame clones and lacks some. Of roughly 80,000 clones detected, about nine tenths appear once; the ten largest clones hold 5.4%. A note on this clone: The antigen is not known.

The receptor was isolated from an adult who received the AZD1222 COVID-19 vaccine. This material consisted of peripheral blood, taken 28 days after the second AZD1222 dose. The chain recombines TRBV28 with TRBJ1-4; TRBD1 agrees at 10 bases. CDR3: CASSFRTGGGEKLFF. CDR3 nucleotides: TGTGCCAGCAGTTTCCGGACAGGGGGTGGCGAAAAACTGTTTTTT.